The next 5 T cell receptor beta chains were all read from a single sample in a study of T cell responses to AZD1222 COVID-19 vaccine. The method was immunoSEQ multiplex PCR; TCRdb's version includes in-frame clones alone and lacks a portion of them. Of approximately 91,000 clones detected, about 88% appear once; the ten largest clones hold roughly 13%. The sample consisted of peripheral blood, taken on day 0 of AZD1222 vaccination. The receptors stem from an adult in good health.

This clone has a single count. This chain joins TRBV9 and TRBJ1-6; D may be TRBD1 (5 bases). The germline V gene has CDR1 SGDLS and CDR2 YYNGEE. This CDR3 contains 17 residues. V lost 4 bases and J lost 0, with 14 bases in between. The CDR3 loop reads CASSLRQTSSYNSPLHF. The CDR3 nucleotides are TGTGCCAGCAGCCTCAGACAGACGAGCTCCTATAATTCACCCCTCCACTTT.

The V call is TRBV28, the J call TRBJ1-6; a possible D gene is TRBD1 (5 bases). V lost 10 bases, J lost 9 bases, and 13 bases lay in between. The CDR3 totals 12 residues. Germline V CDR1 and CDR2: MDHEN, SYDVKM. CDR3 bases: TGTGCCATCAGCCAGGGCCGTTCACCCCTCCACTTT. The encoded protein is CAISQGRSPLHF.

V is TRBV5-6 and J is TRBJ2-7, with TRBD2 matching over 8 bases. From germline, CDR1 is SGHDT and CDR2 YYEEEE. The CDR3 runs 18 residues. The V gene end was trimmed by 4 bases and the J gene end by 7 bases; junction bases not matched to a gene: 22. The CDR3, as DNA: TGTGCCAGCAGCCCTTCGAACGTCGGGGGGGCTTATAATAGAGAGCAGTACTTC. Protein product: CASSPSNVGGAYNREQYF.

The V gene is TRBV6-5, the J gene TRBJ1-1; TRBD1 is a possible D gene (6 bases). The germline V and J ends were trimmed by 1 base and 4 bases, with 13 bases remaining between them. Per the germline V gene, CDR1 is MNHEY and CDR2 is SVGAGI. The CDR3 covers 15 residues. CDR3 amino acids: CASSYLARGGTEAFF. The CDR3, as DNA: TGTGCCAGCAGTTACTTAGCCAGGGGTGGCACTGAAGCTTTCTTT.

V gene TRBV27 combines with J gene TRBJ2-7; maybe TRBD2 (6 bases). The CDR3 consists of 18 residues. CDR1 is MNHEY, CDR2 SMNVEV, per germline (reference sequence). Trimming stripped 5 bases from V and 6 bases from J, with 29 bases between. Written as DNA, the CDR3 is TGTGCCAGCAGTCACGAGGAGGGTTGGAATAGGAGACGTGGCGAGCAGTACTTC. Protein product: CASSHEEGWNRRRGEQYF.